Sequencing of this TCR beta chain was carried out in a study of beta chain features in type 1 diabetes. Study-wide results and caveats: Within the patient group, naive, central memory and Treg TCRB repertoires appeared more similar to each other than within healthy donors. Sequencing used cDNA, and cells with high TCR expression could therefore be over-represented. The study found moderately but significantly shorter TCRB CDR3s in all four CD4+ subsets of Type 1 diabetes patients.

Remarks on this clone: The antigen is undetermined.

Purities over 95% were achieved in all sorted populations. The authors reverse transcribed all of the isolated RNA, so sequencing captured expressed TCRB transcripts. Some clones are missing from TCRdb's copy, which holds only in-frame ones; the method was immunoSEQ multiplex PCR. Of around 110,000 clones listed, approximately 16% are singletons. The ends lost 4 bases at V and 4 bases at J; junction bases unmatched: 5. Germline CDR1 SGDLS, CDR2 YYNGEE. The CDR3 covers 15 residues. The chain uses TRBV9 and TRBJ1-5; 10 bases are a match to TRBD1. Source material: central memory CD4+ T cells from blood. The TCR comes from a man aged 30 to 45 with type 1 diabetes. The CDR3 bases are TGTGCCAGCAGCTTGACAGGGGGCGAAAATCAGCCCCAGCATTTT. Translation: CASSLTGGENQPQHF.